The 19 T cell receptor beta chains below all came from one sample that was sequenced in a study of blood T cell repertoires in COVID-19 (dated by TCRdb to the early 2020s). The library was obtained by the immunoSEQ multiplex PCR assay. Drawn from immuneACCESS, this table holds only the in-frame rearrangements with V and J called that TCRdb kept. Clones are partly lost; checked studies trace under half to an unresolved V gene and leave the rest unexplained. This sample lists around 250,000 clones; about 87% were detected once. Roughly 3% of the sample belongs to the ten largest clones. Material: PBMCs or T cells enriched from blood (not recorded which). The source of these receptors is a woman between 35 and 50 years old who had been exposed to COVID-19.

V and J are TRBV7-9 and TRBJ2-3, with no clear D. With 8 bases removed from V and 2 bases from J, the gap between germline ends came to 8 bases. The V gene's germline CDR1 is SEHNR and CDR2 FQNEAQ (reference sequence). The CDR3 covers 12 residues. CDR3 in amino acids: CASQASTDTQYF. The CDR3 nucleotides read TGTGCCAGCCAGGCCTCCACAGATACGCAGTATTTT.

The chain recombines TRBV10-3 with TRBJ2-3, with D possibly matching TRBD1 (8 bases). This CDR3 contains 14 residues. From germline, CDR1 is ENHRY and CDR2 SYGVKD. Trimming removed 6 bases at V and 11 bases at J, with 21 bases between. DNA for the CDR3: TGTGCCATCAGGCCACCATTACAGGGGGGGAAGCAGTATTTT. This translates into CAIRPPLQGGKQYF.

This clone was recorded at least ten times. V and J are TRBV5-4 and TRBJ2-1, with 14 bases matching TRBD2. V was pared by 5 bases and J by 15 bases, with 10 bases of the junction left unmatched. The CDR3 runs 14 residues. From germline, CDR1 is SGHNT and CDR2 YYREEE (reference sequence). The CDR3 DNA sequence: TGTGCCAGCAGACCGGGACTAGCGGGAGAGGCGGTGTTCTTC. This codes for CASRPGLAGEAVFF. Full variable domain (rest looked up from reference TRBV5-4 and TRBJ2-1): ETGVTQSPTHLIKTRGQQVTLRCSSQSGHNTVSWYQQALGQGPQFIFQYYREEENGRGNFPPRFSGLQFPNYSSELNVNALELDDSALYLCASRPGLAGEAVFFGPGTRLTVL.

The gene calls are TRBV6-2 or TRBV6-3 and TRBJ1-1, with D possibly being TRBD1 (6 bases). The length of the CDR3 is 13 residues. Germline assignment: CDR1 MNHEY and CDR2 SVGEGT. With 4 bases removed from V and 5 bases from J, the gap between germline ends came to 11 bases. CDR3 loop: CASSSQGRTEAFF. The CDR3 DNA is TGTGCCAGCAGTTCACAGGGTAGGACTGAAGCTTTCTTT.

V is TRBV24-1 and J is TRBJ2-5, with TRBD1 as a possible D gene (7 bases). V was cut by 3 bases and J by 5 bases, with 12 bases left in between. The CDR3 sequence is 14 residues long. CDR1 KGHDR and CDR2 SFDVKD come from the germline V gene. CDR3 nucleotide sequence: TGTGCCACCAGTGATGCAGGGGGGTGGGAGACCCAGTACTTC. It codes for CATSDAGGWETQYF.

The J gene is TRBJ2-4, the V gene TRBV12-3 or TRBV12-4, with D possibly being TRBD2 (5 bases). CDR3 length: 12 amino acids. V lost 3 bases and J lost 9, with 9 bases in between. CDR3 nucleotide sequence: TGTGCCAGCAGTTTCATCGAGGGCATTCAGTACTTC. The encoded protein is CASSFIEGIQYF.

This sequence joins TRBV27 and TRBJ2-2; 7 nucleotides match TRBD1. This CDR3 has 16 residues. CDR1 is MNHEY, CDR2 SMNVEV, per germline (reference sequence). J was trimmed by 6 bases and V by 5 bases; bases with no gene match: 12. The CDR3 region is CASSPNDRVDSGELFF. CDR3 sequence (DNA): TGTGCCAGCAGTCCGAACGACAGGGTTGATTCCGGGGAGCTGTTTTTT.

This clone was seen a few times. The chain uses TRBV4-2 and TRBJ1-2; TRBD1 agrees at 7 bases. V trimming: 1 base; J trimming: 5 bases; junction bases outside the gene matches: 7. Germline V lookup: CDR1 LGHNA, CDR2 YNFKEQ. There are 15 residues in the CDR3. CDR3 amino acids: CASSQGVGTEYGYTF. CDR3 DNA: TGTGCCAGCAGCCAAGGGGTCGGGACAGAATATGGCTACACCTTC.

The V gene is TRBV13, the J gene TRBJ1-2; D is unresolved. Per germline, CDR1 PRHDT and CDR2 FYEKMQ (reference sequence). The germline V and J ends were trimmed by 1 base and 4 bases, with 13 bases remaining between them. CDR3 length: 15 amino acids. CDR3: CASSLVQRSLYGYTF. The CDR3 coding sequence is TGTGCCAGCAGCTTAGTCCAGCGAAGTCTCTATGGCTACACCTTC. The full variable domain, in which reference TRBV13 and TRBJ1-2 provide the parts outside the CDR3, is AAGVIQSPRHLIKEKRETATLKCYPIPRHDTVYWYQQGPGQDPQFLISFYEKMQSDKGSIPDRFSAQQFSDYHSELNMSSLELGDSALYFCASSLVQRSLYGYTFGSGTRLTVV.

The CDR3 loop is CASSLVAGGGYTGELFF. CDR3 sequence (DNA): TGTGCCAGCAGCTTGGTAGCGGGAGGGGGGTACACCGGGGAGCTGTTTTTT. This chain connects TRBV7-8 to TRBJ2-2; the match to TRBD2 covers 11 bases. This CDR3 is 17 amino acids long. With V trimmed by 3 bases and J by 3 bases, 6 bases remained unmatched. CDR1 SGHVS and CDR2 FQNEAQ come from the germline V gene.

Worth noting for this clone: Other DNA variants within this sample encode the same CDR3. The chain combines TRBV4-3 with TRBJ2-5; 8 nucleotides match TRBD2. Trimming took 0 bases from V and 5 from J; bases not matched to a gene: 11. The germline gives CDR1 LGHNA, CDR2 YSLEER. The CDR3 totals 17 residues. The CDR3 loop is CASSQDLAGGGGETQYF. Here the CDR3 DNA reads TGCGCCAGCAGCCAAGATTTGGCGGGAGGCGGCGGGGAGACCCAGTACTTC.

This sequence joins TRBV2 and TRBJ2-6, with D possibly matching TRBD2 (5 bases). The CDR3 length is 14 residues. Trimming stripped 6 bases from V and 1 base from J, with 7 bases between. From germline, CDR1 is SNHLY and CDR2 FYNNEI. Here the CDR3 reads CASSGDSGANVLTF. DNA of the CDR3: TGTGCCAGCAGCGGGGATTCTGGGGCCAACGTCCTGACTTTC. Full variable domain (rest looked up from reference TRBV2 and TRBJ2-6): EPEVTQTPSHQVTQMGQEVILRCVPISNHLYFYWYRQILGQKVEFLVSFYNNEISEKSEIFDDQFSVERPDGSNFTLKIRSTKLEDSAMYFCASSGDSGANVLTFGAGSRLTVL.

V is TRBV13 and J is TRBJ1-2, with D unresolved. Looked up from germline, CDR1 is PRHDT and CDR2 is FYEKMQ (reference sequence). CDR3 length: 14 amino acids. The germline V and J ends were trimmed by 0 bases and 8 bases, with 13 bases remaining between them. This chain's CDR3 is CASSLGQATGGYTF. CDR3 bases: TGTGCCAGCAGCTTAGGTCAGGCCACGGGAGGCTACACCTTC.

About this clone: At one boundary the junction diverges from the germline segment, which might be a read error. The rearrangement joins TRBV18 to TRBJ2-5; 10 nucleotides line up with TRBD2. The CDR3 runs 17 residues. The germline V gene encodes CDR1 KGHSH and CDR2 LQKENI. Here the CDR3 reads CASSPPLAGGKQETQYF. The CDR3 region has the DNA TGTGCCAGCTCCCCACCGTTAGCGGGGGGAAAACAAGAGACCCAGTACTTC.

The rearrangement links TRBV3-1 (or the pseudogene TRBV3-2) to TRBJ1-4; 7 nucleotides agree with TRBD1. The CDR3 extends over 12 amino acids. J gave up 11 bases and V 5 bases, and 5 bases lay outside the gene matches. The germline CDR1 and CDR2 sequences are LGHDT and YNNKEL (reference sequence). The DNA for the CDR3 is TGTGCCAGCAGCGAGACAGGGAGCAAACTGTTTTTT. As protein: CASSETGSKLFF.

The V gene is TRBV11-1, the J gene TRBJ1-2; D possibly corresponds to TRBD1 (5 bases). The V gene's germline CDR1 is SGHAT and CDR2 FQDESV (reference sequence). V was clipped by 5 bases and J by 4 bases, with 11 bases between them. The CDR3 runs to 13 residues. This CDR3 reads CASSIRQSYGYTF. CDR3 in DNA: TGTGCCAGCAGCATAAGACAGAGCTATGGCTACACCTTC.

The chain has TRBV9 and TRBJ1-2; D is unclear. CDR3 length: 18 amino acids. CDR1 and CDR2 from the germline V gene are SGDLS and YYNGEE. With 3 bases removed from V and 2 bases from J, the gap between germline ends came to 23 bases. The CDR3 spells CASSGIGSEAPTNYGYTF. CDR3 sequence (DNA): TGTGCCAGCAGCGGAATCGGCAGTGAGGCTCCCACAAACTATGGCTACACCTTC.

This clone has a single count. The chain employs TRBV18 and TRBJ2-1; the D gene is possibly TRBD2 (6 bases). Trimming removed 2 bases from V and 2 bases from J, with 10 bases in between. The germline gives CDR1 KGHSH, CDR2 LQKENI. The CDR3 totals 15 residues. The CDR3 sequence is CASSPWGETYNEQFF. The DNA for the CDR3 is TGTGCCAGCTCACCATGGGGGGAAACCTACAATGAGCAGTTCTTC.

In nucleotides, the CDR3 is TGTGCCAGCTCATCCGCCTCAACCGGGACAGGTTACAATGAGCAGTTCTTC. Amino acid sequence: CASSSASTGTGYNEQFF. The rearrangement links TRBV18 to TRBJ2-1, with 8 positions matching TRBD1. J gave up 4 bases and V 5 bases, and 13 bases lay outside the gene matches. The CDR3 is 17 residues long. Germline CDR1 and CDR2: KGHSH and LQKENI.